This note documents a single T cell receptor (beta chain) sequence. What it recognizes is unknown. The data were taken from a study of cytomegalovirus exposure and HLA in healthy donors. Overall study: Of all 400 or so donors who were genotyped, roughly 83% belonged to the Caucasian-associated ancestry cluster. Study-level findings and limits: Clonal expansion, a later analysis showed, was greater in HLA-associated TCR beta chains than in equally common others. Apparent HLA restriction characterized most CMV-associated TCR beta chains in a later analysis.

The PCR contained 60 Vbeta and 13 Jbeta primers. The protocol was immunoSEQ multiplex PCR, while the TCRdb copy is restricted to in-frame clones and leaves out a portion. The table includes more than 110,000 clones, 75% to 85% detected once. The sample consisted of PBMCs. This receptor was taken from a man aged 45-65 years in good health and CMV-seronegative.

CDR3 region: CASSFSGGDYNEQFF. CDR3 nucleotide sequence: TGTGCCAGCAGCTTCAGCGGTGGCGACTACAATGAGCAGTTCTTC. J is TRBJ2-1 and V is TRBV7-8; a weak D match, TRBD2 (5 bases). Trimming removed 3 bases at V and 3 bases at J, with 12 bases between. Germline CDR1 SGHVS, CDR2 FQNEAQ. The CDR3 has 15 residues.